These T cell receptor beta chains were read from a single sample in a study of T cell repertoires in cytomegalovirus infection. MiXCR, applied by TCRdb to the reads, yields one record per CDR3 protein. This table holds approximately 150,000 distinct CDR3 sequences, 15% to 20% found once. The source material was CD8+ T cells from PBMCs. These receptors were obtained from a human donor in good health (CMV status not recorded). Some clones in this sample may be carry-over from other donors' samples. Each CDR3 is given with its conserved first and last residue. A D gene is named only where the DNA matches it firmly. Size tells how often a clone was seen (once, few, many) or the class of an expanded clone, and some rows leave it out.

d_call	j_call	cdr3_length	clone_size	v_call	cdr3_aa	cdr3_nt
-	TRBJ1-1	15	-	TRBV27	CASSNTWGVNTEAFF	TGTGCCAGCAGCAACACATGGGGAGTGAACACTGAAGCTTTCTTT
TRBD2	TRBJ2-1	14	-	TRBV27	CASSLGLAGREQFF	TGTGCCAGCAGTCTGGGACTAGCGGGACGTGAGCAGTTCTTC
-	TRBJ2-7	15	few	TRBV19	CASSLRDSLTYEQYF	TGTGCCAGTAGTCTTCGGGACTCGTTAACCTACGAGCAGTACTTC
-	TRBJ2-7	14	few	TRBV28	CASRQDSQSYEQYF	TGTGCCAGCAGACAGGACAGCCAGAGCTACGAGCAGTACTTC
-	TRBJ2-2	12	few	TRBV29-1	CSVTLAAGELFF	TGCAGCGTTACCTTAGCGGCCGGGGAGCTGTTTTTT
-	TRBJ2-1	16	-	TRBV11-1	CASRGGQTISYNEQFF	TGTGCCAGCAGGGGGGGACAGACTATCTCCTACAATGAGCAGTTCTTC
TRBD1	TRBJ2-2	16	-	TRBV29-1	CSALLLDRGSTGELFF	TGCAGCGCCCTCCTCCTGGACAGGGGGAGCACCGGGGAGCTGTTTTTT
TRBD1	TRBJ2-7	19	-	TRBV7-9	CASSQWPGQGPLDSYEQYF	TGTGCCAGCAGCCAATGGCCGGGACAGGGCCCTCTCGATTCCTACGAGCAGTACTTC
-	TRBJ2-7	12	-	TRBV7-9	CASSPLGYEKYF	TGTGCCAGCAGCCCCCTTGGCTACGAGAAGTACTTC
TRBD2	TRBJ2-2	15	-	TRBV7-6	CASSPRTSGGGELFF	TGTGCCAGCAGCCCGCGAACTAGCGGGGGTGGGGAGCTGTTTTTT
TRBD2	TRBJ2-1	15	few	TRBV12-3/TRBV12-4	CASSLWSGGHNEQFF	TGTGCCAGCAGTTTATGGAGCGGGGGTCACAATGAGCAGTTCTTC
-	TRBJ2-7	13	-	TRBV20-1	CSASSLAGYEQYF	TGCAGTGCTAGTAGTCTGGCTGGATACGAGCAGTACTTC
TRBD2	TRBJ2-1	12	-	TRBV27	CATGTSDNEQFF	TGTGCCACCGGGACTAGCGATAATGAGCAGTTCTTC
TRBD2	TRBJ2-7	17	-	TRBV28	CASSLTNPLTAGYEQYF	TGTGCCAGCAGTTTGACCAATCCTCTGACAGCGGGATACGAGCAGTACTTC
-	TRBJ2-7	14	few	TRBV5-6	CASSWGTVPYEQYF	TGTGCCAGCAGCTGGGGGACGGTACCCTACGAGCAGTACTTC
TRBD1	TRBJ1-5	15	few	TRBV12-3/TRBV12-4	CASSLEQGAGQPQHF	TGTGCCAGCAGTTTAGAACAGGGGGCCGGTCAGCCCCAGCATTTT
TRBD2	TRBJ2-7	16	-	TRBV28	CASSSPLAGWSYEQYF	TGTGCCAGCAGTTCTCCCCTAGCGGGATGGTCCTACGAGCAGTACTTC
-	TRBJ2-7	14	many	TRBV15	CATSRSIFSYEQYF	TGTGCCACCAGCAGGAGTATATTCTCCTACGAGCAGTACTTC
TRBD2	TRBJ2-1	17	-	TRBV20-1	CSATGRGTSAFTREQFF	TGCAGTGCTACGGGGAGGGGTACTAGCGCTTTTACAAGGGAGCAGTTCTTC
-	TRBJ2-3	16	few	TRBV15	CATSRDKQTGTDTQYF	TGTGCCACCAGCAGAGATAAACAGACTGGCACAGATACGCAGTATTTT
TRBD2	TRBJ2-3	16	-	TRBV20-1	CSARDLLAESTDTQYF	TGCAGTGCTAGAGATCTTCTAGCGGAGAGCACAGATACGCAGTATTTT
-	TRBJ1-3	15	few	TRBV7-8	CASSLGVGSGNTIYF	TGTGCCAGCAGCTTAGGGGTTGGCTCTGGAAACACCATATATTTT
-	TRBJ1-3	14	-	TRBV7-9	CASSRESAGNTIYF	TGTGCCAGTTCGAGGGAGAGCGCTGGAAACACCATATATTTT
TRBD1	TRBJ2-5	16	few	TRBV7-6	CASSITRDRGHETQYF	TGTGCCAGCAGCATCACCCGGGACAGGGGGCATGAGACCCAGTACTTC
-	TRBJ1-1	15	few	TRBV7-8	CASSFGWGGYTEAFF	TGTGCCAGCAGCTTTGGGTGGGGGGGGTACACTGAAGCTTTCTTT
-	TRBJ2-1	14	few	TRBV7-8	CASSSLAGDNEQFF	TGTGCCAGCAGTTCACTCGCCGGTGACAATGAGCAGTTCTTC
-	TRBJ2-4	16	-	TRBV6-5	CATSSSPTRQLNIQYF	TGTGCCACCTCTTCCTCGCCGACAAGACAGTTAAACATTCAGTACTTC
-	TRBJ2-7	15	-	TRBV7-6	CASSPWDIPTYEQYF	TGTGCCAGCAGCCCATGGGACATTCCTACCTACGAGCAGTACTTC
-	TRBJ2-2	13	-	TRBV6-5	CASSYSSRGELFF	TGTGCCAGCAGTTACTCGAGTCGCGGGGAGCTGTTTTTT
-	TRBJ2-1	16	few	TRBV7-8	CASSLPTGETYNEQFF	TGTGCCAGCAGCTTGCCGACAGGCGAGACCTACAATGAGCAGTTCTTC
-	TRBJ2-7	14	few	TRBV28	CASSFVQGSYEQYF	TGTGCCAGCAGTTTCGTGCAGGGTTCCTACGAGCAGTACTTC
-	TRBJ2-1	15	few	TRBV12-3/TRBV12-4	CASSSARTPYNEQFF	TGTGCCAGCAGCTCAGCACGGACGCCGTACAATGAGCAGTTCTTC
-	TRBJ2-7	12	-	TRBV5-6	CASSETSYEQYF	TGTGCCAGCAGCGAGACTAGCTACGAGCAGTACTTC
-	TRBJ2-7	13	-	TRBV5-6	CASSLSPSAEQYF	TGTGCCAGCAGCTTGTCTCCATCCGCCGAGCAGTACTTC
-	TRBJ1-1	16	-	TRBV7-2	CASSFWGSALNTEAFF	TGTGCCAGCAGCTTTTGGGGGTCCGCCTTGAACACTGAAGCTTTCTTT
-	TRBJ1-1	12	-	TRBV7-2	CASSPEAKHAFF	TGTGCCAGCAGCCCGGAGGCAAAGCACGCTTTCTTT
-	TRBJ1-1	16	many	TRBV7-2	CASSLNGVYVNTEAFF	TGTGCCAGCAGTTTAAACGGGGTATACGTGAACACTGAAGCTTTCTTT
TRBD2	TRBJ2-1	15	few	TRBV19	CASSIASGSYNEQFF	TGTGCCAGTAGTATAGCTAGCGGGAGCTACAATGAGCAGTTCTTC
TRBD2	TRBJ2-1	15	few	TRBV15	CATSTQRGTSNEQFF	TGTGCCACCAGTACTCAACGGGGGACTAGCAATGAGCAGTTCTTC
-	TRBJ2-1	14	few	TRBV6-2/TRBV6-3	CASSYNGEYNEQFF	TGTGCCAGCAGTTACAACGGAGAGTACAATGAGCAGTTCTTC
-	TRBJ1-3	15	-	TRBV7-9	CASSLVRSSGNTIYF	TGTGCCAGCAGCTTAGTGAGGAGCTCTGGAAACACCATATATTTT